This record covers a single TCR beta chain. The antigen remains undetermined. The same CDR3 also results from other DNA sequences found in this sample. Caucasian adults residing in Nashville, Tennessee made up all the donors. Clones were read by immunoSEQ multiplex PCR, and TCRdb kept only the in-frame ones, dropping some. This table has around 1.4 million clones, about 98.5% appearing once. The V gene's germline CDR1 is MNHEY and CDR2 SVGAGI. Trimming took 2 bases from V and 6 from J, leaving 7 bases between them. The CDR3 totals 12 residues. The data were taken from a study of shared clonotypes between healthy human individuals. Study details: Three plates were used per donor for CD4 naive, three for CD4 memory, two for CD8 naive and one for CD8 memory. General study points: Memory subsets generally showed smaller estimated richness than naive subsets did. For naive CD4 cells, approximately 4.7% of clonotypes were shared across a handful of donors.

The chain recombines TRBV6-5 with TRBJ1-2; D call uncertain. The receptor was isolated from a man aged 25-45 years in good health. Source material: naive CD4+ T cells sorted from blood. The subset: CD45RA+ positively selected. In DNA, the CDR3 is TGTGCCAGCAGTTACCCGGGGAATGGCTACACCTTC. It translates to CASSYPGNGYTF.